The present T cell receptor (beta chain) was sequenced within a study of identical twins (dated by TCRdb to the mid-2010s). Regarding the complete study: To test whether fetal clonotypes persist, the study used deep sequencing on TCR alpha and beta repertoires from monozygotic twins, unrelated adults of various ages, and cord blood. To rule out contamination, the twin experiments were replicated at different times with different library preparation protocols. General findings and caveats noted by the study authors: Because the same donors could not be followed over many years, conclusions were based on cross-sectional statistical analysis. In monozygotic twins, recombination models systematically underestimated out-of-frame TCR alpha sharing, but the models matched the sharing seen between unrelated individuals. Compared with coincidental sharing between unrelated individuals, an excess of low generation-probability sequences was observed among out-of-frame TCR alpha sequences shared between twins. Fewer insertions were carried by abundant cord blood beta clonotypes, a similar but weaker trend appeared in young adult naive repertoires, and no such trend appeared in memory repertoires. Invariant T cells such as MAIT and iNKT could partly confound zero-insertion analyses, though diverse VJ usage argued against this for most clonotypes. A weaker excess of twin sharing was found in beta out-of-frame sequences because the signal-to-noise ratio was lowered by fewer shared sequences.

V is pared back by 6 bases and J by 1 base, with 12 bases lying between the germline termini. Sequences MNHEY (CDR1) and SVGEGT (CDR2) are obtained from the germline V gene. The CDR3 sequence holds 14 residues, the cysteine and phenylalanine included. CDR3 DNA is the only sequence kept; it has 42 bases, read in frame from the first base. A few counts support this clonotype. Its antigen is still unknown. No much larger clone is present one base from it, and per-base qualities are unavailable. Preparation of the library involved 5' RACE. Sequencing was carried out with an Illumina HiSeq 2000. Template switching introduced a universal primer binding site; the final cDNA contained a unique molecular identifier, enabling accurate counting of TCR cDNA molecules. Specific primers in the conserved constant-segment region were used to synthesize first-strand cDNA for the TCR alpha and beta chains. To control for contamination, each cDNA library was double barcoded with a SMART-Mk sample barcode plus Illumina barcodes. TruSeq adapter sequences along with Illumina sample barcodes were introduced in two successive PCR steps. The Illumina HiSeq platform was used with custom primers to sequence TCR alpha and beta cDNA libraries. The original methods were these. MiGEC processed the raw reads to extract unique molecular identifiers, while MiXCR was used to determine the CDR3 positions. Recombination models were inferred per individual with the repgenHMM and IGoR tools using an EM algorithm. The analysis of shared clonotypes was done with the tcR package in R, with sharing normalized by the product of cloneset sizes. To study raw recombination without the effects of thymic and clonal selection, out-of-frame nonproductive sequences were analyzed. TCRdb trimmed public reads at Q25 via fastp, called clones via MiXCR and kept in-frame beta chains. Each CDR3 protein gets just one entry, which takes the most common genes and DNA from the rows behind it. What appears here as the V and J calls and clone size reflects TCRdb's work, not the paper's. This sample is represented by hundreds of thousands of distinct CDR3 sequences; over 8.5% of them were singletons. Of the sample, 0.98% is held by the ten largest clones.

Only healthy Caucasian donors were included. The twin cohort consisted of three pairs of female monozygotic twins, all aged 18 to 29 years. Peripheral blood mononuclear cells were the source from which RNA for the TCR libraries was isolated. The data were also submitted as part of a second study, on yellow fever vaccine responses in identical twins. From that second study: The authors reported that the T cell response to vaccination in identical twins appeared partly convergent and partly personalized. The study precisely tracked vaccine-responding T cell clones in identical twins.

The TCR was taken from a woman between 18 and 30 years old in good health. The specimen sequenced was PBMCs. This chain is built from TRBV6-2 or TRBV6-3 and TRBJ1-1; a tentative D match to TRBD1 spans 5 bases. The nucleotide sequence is TGTGCCAGCAGCCCGACAGTCGAGAACACTGAAGCTTTCTTT. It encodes CASSPTVENTEAFF.